The rows below give T cell receptor beta chains drawn from one sample of a study of shared clonotypes between healthy human individuals. Sequenced by immunoSEQ multiplex PCR; TCRdb stores in-frame clones only, minus some. The sample consists of about 480,000 clones, nearly 80% of them appearing once. The sequencing sample was made of PBMCs. The receptor set was obtained from a woman in her thirties or forties in good health. Some clones in this sample may be carry-over from other donors' samples. Both conserved end residues are part of each CDR3. D genes are given only for firm matches.

v_call	d_call	j_call	cdr3_aa
TRBV19	.	TRBJ2-7	CASSILGGSSYEQYF
TRBV28	.	TRBJ2-3	CASSLTDGAEYF
TRBV4-2	.	TRBJ2-4	CASSQDGASSRNIQYF
TRBV11-1	.	TRBJ2-2	CASSPLIGTGELFF
TRBV6-4	TRBD2	TRBJ2-1	CASSETSGAYNEQFF
TRBV2	.	TRBJ2-3	CASRGEPDTQYF
TRBV29-1	.	TRBJ2-5	CSVEGGRVPETQYF
TRBV28	.	TRBJ1-5	CAGSLGGQGPEQPQHF
TRBV19	TRBD2	TRBJ2-2	CASTSSSGLAGVNTGELFF
TRBV7-9	.	TRBJ2-7	CASSLPKGEQYF
TRBV7-3	.	TRBJ1-1	CASSLSAGPLNTEAFF
TRBV7-6	.	TRBJ1-1	CASSLGGQLSTEAFF
TRBV29-1	TRBD1	TRBJ2-7	CSVEGTGRPTYEQYF
TRBV5-6	.	TRBJ2-2	CASSFRGKIGTGELFF
TRBV7-9	.	TRBJ1-1	CASSSHMNTEAFF
TRBV28	.	TRBJ1-2	CASSSIATGKHYGYTF
TRBV7-8	TRBD1	TRBJ2-1	CASSLWGQGSNEQFF
TRBV7-2	.	TRBJ2-3	CASSLDTDTQYF
TRBV5-6	.	TRBJ2-5	CASSLSVASGILKTQYF
TRBV29-1	.	TRBJ1-1	CSVDYGRTEAFF
TRBV5-4	TRBD2	TRBJ2-2	CASSEGLAGTTGELFF
TRBV28	TRBD1	TRBJ2-4	CASRGQGLSIQYF
TRBV5-4	TRBD2	TRBJ2-3	CASSFPGGGDTQYF
TRBV6-1	TRBD1	TRBJ1-1	CATQQGALTEAFF
TRBV25-1	TRBD2	TRBJ2-2	CASRKAGNTGELFF
TRBV9	.	TRBJ1-1	CASSVTVNTEAFF
TRBV7-3	.	TRBJ2-3	CASSLNGGNTDTQYF
TRBV19	TRBD2	TRBJ2-1	CASSMSGLAYNEQFF
TRBV30	.	TRBJ1-1	CACTSRDLRPEAFF
TRBV7-2	TRBD1	TRBJ2-5	CASRNRGALETQYF
TRBV28	.	TRBJ2-1	CASSAWRGRESSYNEQFF
TRBV18	TRBD1	TRBJ2-2	CASSPAGQGIAGELFF
TRBV18	TRBD1	.	CASSARTGFEQYF
TRBV6-1	TRBD1	TRBJ2-5	CASSAYPTGVAETQYF
TRBV7-9	.	TRBJ2-7	CASSFTRGQVLEQYF
TRBV5-1	.	TRBJ2-3	CASSLVRSGGIDTQYF
TRBV6-6	TRBD1	TRBJ1-2	CASSRGQGADGYTF
TRBV28	TRBD1	TRBJ1-5	CASSLQDRDQPQHF
TRBV4-3	TRBD2	TRBJ2-3	CASSQAGLAGGQQYF
TRBV30	.	TRBJ1-3	CAWSEGNTIYF
TRBV7-7	TRBD2	TRBJ2-1	CASSSLTPSGSGDEQFF
TRBV28	.	TRBJ2-7	CASRGTAYEQYF
TRBV5-4	TRBD2	TRBJ2-7	CASSGGTSGSLYEQYF
TRBV7-9	.	TRBJ2-7	CASSLVWGGEQYF
TRBV29-1	TRBD1	TRBJ1-2	CSVERRGTGAYGYTF
TRBV15	.	TRBJ1-5	CATSRSGAGQPQHF
TRBV7-3	.	TRBJ2-7	CASSPQGGRYEQYF
TRBV7-2	.	TRBJ2-7	CASSRSGPPDREQYF
TRBV6-5	.	TRBJ2-3	CASSLSGGTDTQYF
TRBV19	.	TRBJ1-1	CASSIQPGGTTEAFF
TRBV4-3	.	TRBJ2-3	CASKGQTDTQYF